A single sample gave rise to the 13 T cell receptor beta chains below, sequenced in a study of control samples from healthy donors and cancer patients. Sequencing used immunoSEQ multiplex PCR; TCRdb keeps in-frame clones, though not all of them. The repertoire holds fewer than 200,000 clones, with 90% to 95% as singletons. The sequenced sample consisted of blood. These receptors were obtained from a man between 25 and 39 years old in good health.

This clone showed up just a few times. The V and J genes are TRBV27 and TRBJ1-6, with a possible D match to TRBD1 (5 bases). CDR3 size: 14 residues. Deletions cut 5 bases from V and 3 bases from J, with 8 bases between. CDR1 MNHEY and CDR2 SMNVEV come from the germline V gene (reference sequence). CDR3 DNA: TGTGCCAGCAGTGTGCAGGGCTATAATTCACCCCTCCACTTT. Translating gives CASSVQGYNSPLHF.

The genes are TRBV11-2 and TRBJ2-6; the D call may be TRBD1 or TRBD2 (5 bases each). The V end was cut by 0 bases, the J end by 2 bases, with 11 bases between. This CDR3 has 17 residues. CDR1 is SGHAT and CDR2 is FQNNGV in the germline V gene. Written as DNA, the CDR3 is TGTGCCAGCAGCTTAGAAGGGACCTGGACTGGGGCCAACGTCCTGACTTTC. Its translation is CASSLEGTWTGANVLTF.

The V call is TRBV30, the J call TRBJ1-2; 12 nucleotides match TRBD1. Germline lookup yields CDR1 GTSNPN and CDR2 SVGIG (reference sequence). This CDR3 has 14 residues. V shed 3 bases and J 2 bases; nucleotides not matched to a gene: 1. The CDR3: CAWSGTGGNYGYTF. In DNA form, the CDR3 reads TGTGCCTGGAGCGGGACAGGGGGCAACTATGGCTACACCTTC.

The gene calls are TRBV6-5 and TRBJ2-7; D is unresolved. The V and J ends lost 8 bases and 5 bases respectively, with 7 bases between them. CDR3 length: 10 amino acids. CDR1 is MNHEY and CDR2 is SVGAGI in the germline V gene. CDR3 sequence: CASAEHEQYF. The CDR3 region has the DNA TGTGCCAGCGCGGAGCACGAGCAGTACTTC.

This chain joins TRBV13 and TRBJ2-3; 12 bases line up with TRBD2. CDR3 length: 16 amino acids. J was trimmed by 4 bases and V by 3 bases; bases with no gene match: 5. Germline CDR1 reads PRHDT; CDR2 reads FYEKMQ (reference sequence). The CDR3 nucleotides read TGTGCCAGCAGCTTTCCTAGCGGGGGGGACTCAGATACGCAGTATTTT. It is translated as CASSFPSGGDSDTQYF.

This clone was seen a handful of times. The chain has TRBV28 and TRBJ1-3; D uncertain. The CDR3 length is 18 residues. Between the trimmed V and J ends, which lost 5 bases and 0 bases, there was a span of 20 bases. The germline gives CDR1 MDHEN, CDR2 SYDVKM. The CDR3: CASSNILDRANSGNTIYF. DNA for the CDR3: TGTGCCAGCAGTAATATTTTGGATAGAGCCAACTCTGGAAACACCATATATTTT.

The chain links TRBV30 to TRBJ1-1; D uncertain. CDR3 length: 14 amino acids. Trimming took 2 bases from V and 0 from J, leaving 10 bases between them. Looked up from germline, CDR1 is GTSNPN and CDR2 is SVGIG (reference sequence). CDR3 loop: CAWSRGLMNTEAFF. CDR3 sequence (DNA): TGTGCCTGGAGTCGAGGACTGATGAACACTGAAGCTTTCTTT.

This clone was detected only a few times. The J gene is TRBJ1-4, the V gene TRBV28; perhaps TRBD1 as D (5 bases). This CDR3 is 15 amino acids long. Trimming pared 2 bases from V and 4 bases from J, leaving 11 bases between. CDR1 and CDR2 (germline): MDHEN, SYDVKM. CDR3 coding DNA: TGTGCCAGCAGTTTAGGGCAGGGCTATAATGAAAAACTGTTTTTT. This sequence encodes CASSLGQGYNEKLFF.

V gene TRBV4-3 combines with J gene TRBJ2-2; 7 bases are shared with TRBD2. CDR3 length equals 15 residues. CDR1 and CDR2 (germline): LGHNA, YSLEER. After removal of 3 bases from V and 4 bases from J, the junction contained 5 bases not matched to a gene. CDR3 sequence: CASSQELASTGELFF. CDR3 in DNA: TGCGCCAGCAGCCAGGAACTAGCGAGCACCGGGGAGCTGTTTTTT.

In the case of this clone: At one end the junction does not follow the germline gene, possibly because of a read error. This chain joins TRBV27 and TRBJ2-7; 11 nucleotides match TRBD1. This CDR3 spans 16 amino acids. Germline CDR1 MNHEY, CDR2 SMNVEV (reference sequence). In nucleotides, the CDR3 is TGTGCCAGCAGTGGGGGACAGGGGGAGTTGGCTTACGGGCAGTACTTC. Translation: CASSGGQGELAYGQYF.

The chain is built from TRBV5-1 and TRBJ1-1, with TRBD1 identical over 7 bases. Trimming at V came to 4 bases and at J to 4 bases, leaving 10 bases not matched to a gene. Germline CDR1 reads SGHRS; CDR2 reads YFSETQ. There are 15 residues in the CDR3. This CDR3 is CASSTGTALGTEAFF. The CDR3 coding sequence is TGCGCCAGCAGCACCGGGACAGCTTTGGGCACTGAAGCTTTCTTT.

The V gene is TRBV28, the J gene TRBJ1-4, with unresolved D. Germline V CDR1 and CDR2: MDHEN, SYDVKM. The CDR3 consists of 14 residues. With 6 bases removed from V and 0 bases from J, the gap between germline ends came to 8 bases. CDR3 amino acids: CASSSMSTNEKLFF. The CDR3 bases are TGTGCCAGCAGCTCGATGTCAACTAATGAAAAACTGTTTTTT. Full variable domain (remainder filled in from reference TRBV28 and TRBJ1-4): DVKVTQSSRYLVKRTGEKVFLECVQDMDHENMFWYRQDPGLGLRLIYFSYDVKMKEKGDIPEGYSVSREKKERFSLILESASTNQTSMYLCASSSMSTNEKLFFGSGTQLSVL.

This clone came up once. The gene calls are TRBV7-8 and TRBJ2-1, with TRBD2 matching 8 bases. The germline CDR1 and CDR2 sequences are SGHVS and FQNEAQ. This CDR3 contains 15 residues. Losses at the gene ends were 1 base for V and 7 bases for J; bases not matched to a gene: 6. The CDR3 DNA follows: TGTGCCAGCAGCTTAGTGAGCGGGAGTGGAAATGAGCAGTTCTTC. Its protein is CASSLVSGSGNEQFF.